Listed below are T cell receptor beta chains from one sample, sequenced in a study of T cells in localized non-small cell lung cancer. Clones were sequenced by immunoSEQ multiplex PCR, and TCRdb holds only the in-frame ones, with some missing. The sample lists roughly 40,000 clones; around 86% were seen once. The sample was peripheral blood mononuclear cells, taken before any cancer treatment. These receptors all come from a male donor older than 55 with stage II lung adenocarcinoma. Both conserved end residues are part of each CDR3. A D gene is named only where the DNA matches it firmly. For some rows the clone size is stated as once, few or many, or as a class when expanded; others skip it.

>TRBJ1-1|TRBD1|TRBV6-5|-
CASVTGRGTEAFF
TGTGCCAGCGTGACAGGGAGGGGCACTGAAGCTTTCTTT
>TRBJ2-3|TRBD2|TRBV5-1|-
CASSRAGSSTDTQYF
TGCGCCAGCAGTCGAGCGGGATCTAGCACAGATACGCAGTATTTT
>TRBJ2-7|TRBD1|TRBV2|-
CASSGTGSFSYEQYF
TGTGCCAGCAGTGGGACAGGTTCTTTCTCCTACGAGCAGTACTTC
>TRBJ2-7|TRBD2|TRBV6-1|-
CASTWGGVYEQYF
TGTGCCAGCACCTGGGGGGGGGTCTACGAGCAGTACTTC
>TRBJ2-3|TRBD2|TRBV5-4|once
CASSLGGGRATDTQYF
TGTGCCAGCAGCTTGGGGGGCGGGAGGGCAACAGATACGCAGTATTTT
>TRBJ2-7|TRBD2|TRBV7-9|-
CASSSQAGGAQYF
TGTGCCAGCAGTTCCCAAGCGGGAGGGGCGCAGTACTTC
>TRBJ2-1|TRBD1|TRBV10-3|-
CAISGDRAYNEQFF
TGTGCCATCAGTGGGGACAGGGCCTACAATGAGCAGTTCTTC
>TRBJ2-1|TRBD2|TRBV10-3|few
CAIGLAGENEQFF
TGTGCCATTGGACTAGCGGGTGAAAATGAGCAGTTCTTC
>TRBJ1-1|-|TRBV27|-
CASSLTTGRIEAFF
TGTGCCAGCAGTTTAACAACCGGCAGGATTGAAGCTTTCTTT
>TRBJ2-3|-|TRBV6-6|-
CASSLTWDGKDTQYF
TGTGCCAGCAGTCTTACGTGGGACGGAAAAGATACGCAGTATTTT
>TRBJ1-2|TRBD1|TRBV27|-
CASSYQGTGYGYTF
TGTGCCAGCAGTTATCAGGGGACAGGGTATGGCTACACCTTC
>TRBJ2-1|-|TRBV5-1|-
CASSLWGVNEQFF
TGCGCCAGCAGCTTGTGGGGGGTAAATGAGCAGTTCTTC
>TRBJ2-3|-|TRBV6-1|-
CASSDGRNVDTQYF
TGTGCCAGCAGTGACGGCAGGAACGTTGATACGCAGTATTTT
>TRBJ1-5|-|TRBV13|-
CASKEGGPNSNQPQHF
TGTGCCAGCAAGGAGGGGGGTCCTAATAGCAATCAGCCCCAGCATTTT
>TRBJ2-2|TRBD1|TRBV18|-
CASSGTVYTGELFF
TGTGCCAGCTCCGGGACAGTATACACCGGGGAGCTGTTTTTT
>TRBJ2-1|TRBD2|TRBV5-6|once
CASSPLRRLAGGDYNEQFF
TGTGCCAGCAGCCCACTCCGCCGACTAGCGGGAGGGGACTACAATGAGCAGTTCTTC
>TRBJ2-7|-|TRBV5-1|-
CASSWAPGGDEQYF
TGCGCCAGCAGCTGGGCACCGGGGGGCGACGAGCAGTACTTC
>TRBJ2-2|-|TRBV7-6|-
CASSLANRGLTGELFF
TGTGCCAGCAGCTTAGCCAACCGTGGCCTTACCGGGGAGCTGTTTTTT
>TRBJ1-1|-|TRBV9|-
CASSEDSFTEAFF
TGTGCCAGCAGCGAAGATAGTTTCACTGAAGCTTTCTTT
>TRBJ1-1|-|TRBV7-9|once
CASYSLAAAGNTEAFF
TGTGCCAGCTATTCTTTGGCGGCCGCCGGGAACACTGAAGCTTTCTTT
>TRBJ1-2|-|TRBV5-4|-
CASSLAWASTNYGYTF
TGTGCCAGCAGCTTGGCATGGGCCTCGACTAACTATGGCTACACCTTC
>TRBJ2-3|-|TRBV19|-
CASPRDTCGNTQYF
TGTGCCTCCCCCAGGGACACCTGCGGGAATACGCAGTATTTT
>TRBJ2-7|-|TRBV29-1|-
CSGGSGVYEQYF
TGCAGCGGGGGGTCCGGGGTCTACGAGCAGTACTTC
>TRBJ2-7|TRBD2|TRBV6-5|-
CASSYDPGRADEQYF
TGTGCCAGCAGTTACGATCCCGGGAGGGCGGACGAGCAGTACTTC
>TRBJ2-6|-|TRBV11-1|-
CASSLVGGPGANVLTF
TGTGCCAGCAGCTTAGTGGGGGGGCCTGGGGCCAACGTCCTGACTTTC
>TRBJ2-7|-|TRBV7-3|-
CASSLGLAYEQYF
TGTGCCAGCAGCTTGGGTTTAGCCTACGAGCAGTACTTC
>TRBJ1-3|TRBD1|TRBV4-3|once
CASSQAGQTNGNTIYF
TGCGCCAGCAGCCAGGCGGGACAGACTAATGGAAACACCATATATTTT
>TRBJ2-1|TRBD2|TRBV9|-
CASSSQGSGSYNEQFF
TGTGCCAGCAGCTCCCAGGGGAGCGGGAGCTACAATGAGCAGTTCTTC
>TRBJ2-1|TRBD1|TRBV6-6|-
CASSWDSYNEQFF
TGTGCCAGCAGTTGGGACAGCTACAATGAGCAGTTCTTC
>TRBJ1-1|TRBD1|TRBV28|-
CASSEYRDRGEAFF
TGTGCCAGCAGTGAATACCGGGACAGGGGGGAAGCTTTCTTT
>TRBJ1-4|-|TRBV19|-
CASSTRTWVAENEKLFF
TGTGCCAGTAGTACGAGAACCTGGGTCGCAGAAAATGAAAAACTGTTTTTT
>TRBJ2-5|-|TRBV5-4|-
CASSFRPGPPSNF
TGTGCCAGCAGCTTCCGTCCGGGCCCTCCCTCCAACTTC
>TRBJ2-1|TRBD2|TRBV18|-
CASSPRLAGAGNEQFF
TGTGCCAGCTCACCACGACTAGCGGGAGCGGGGAATGAGCAGTTCTTC
>TRBJ2-7|-|TRBV9|few
CASSVGGLPKGEQYF
TGTGCCAGCAGCGTAGGAGGACTGCCAAAAGGGGAGCAGTACTTC
>TRBJ2-7|TRBD1|TRBV9|-
CASSVRGTGPSSYEQYF
TGTGCCAGCAGCGTAAGGGGGACAGGGCCGAGCTCCTACGAGCAGTACTTC
>TRBJ2-7|TRBD2|TRBV11-2|few
CASSRRTSGVYYEQYF
TGTGCCAGCAGCCGTCGGACTAGCGGGGTTTACTACGAGCAGTACTTC
>TRBJ2-1|-|TRBV5-5|-
CASSLHDWDNEQFF
TGTGCCAGCAGCCTACATGACTGGGACAATGAGCAGTTCTTC
>TRBJ2-7|-|TRBV7-2|-
CASSSSRVESYEQYF
TGTGCCAGCAGCTCTTCACGGGTGGAATCCTACGAGCAGTACTTC
>TRBJ2-1|TRBD1|TRBV19|few
CASSDRDRVLNEQFF
TGTGCCAGTAGTGACCGGGACAGGGTTCTCAATGAGCAGTTCTTC
>TRBJ2-1|-|TRBV5-8|-
CASSKTSEQFF
TGTGCCAGCAGCAAGACTAGTGAGCAGTTCTTC
>TRBJ1-1|TRBD1|TRBV6-5|-
CASNRGGNTEAFF
TGTGCCAGTAACAGGGGCGGGAACACTGAAGCTTTCTTT
>TRBJ2-5|TRBD2|TRBV6-6|-
CASSYSGLAGETQYF
TGTGCCAGCAGTTACTCAGGACTAGCAGGGGAGACCCAGTACTTC
>TRBJ2-4|-|TRBV5-1|-
CASSNVIGGNIQYF
TGCGCCAGCAGCAACGTTATCGGCGGAAACATTCAGTACTTC
>TRBJ2-4|-|TRBV28|-
CASSGAGTNIQYF
TGTGCCAGCTCCGGCGCAGGGACGAACATTCAGTACTTC
>TRBJ1-5|-|TRBV19|-
CASSMGGAGQPQHF
TGTGCCAGTAGTATGGGGGGGGCTGGGCAGCCCCAGCATTTT
>TRBJ1-1|-|TRBV5-1|medium-sized
CAVYAAGQTFF
TGCGCCGTTTACGCTGCGGGACAAACTTTCTTT
>TRBJ1-1|-|TRBV7-3|-
CASSLTRQSEAFF
TGTGCCAGCAGCTTAACGCGGCAGTCCGAAGCTTTCTTT
>TRBJ2-2|TRBD2|TRBV7-2|-
CATEYLAGVGTGELFF
TGTGCCACCGAATACCTAGCGGGAGTAGGGACCGGGGAGCTGTTTTTT
>TRBJ2-3|-|TRBV5-5|-
CASSPFGDTQYF
TGTGCCAGCAGCCCTTTCGGAGATACGCAGTATTTT
>TRBJ1-1|TRBD1|TRBV19|-
CASSIQGAEAFF
TGTGCCAGTAGTATTCAGGGGGCGGAAGCTTTCTTT
>TRBJ1-2|-|TRBV18|-
CASSPNNAPNYGYTF
TGTGCCAGCTCACCAAACAACGCCCCTAACTATGGCTACACCTTC